The present entry profiles one T cell receptor (beta chain) with its context. What it binds is unknown. The sample comes from a study of cytomegalovirus exposure and HLA in healthy donors. Points from the study as a whole: Presence/absence analyses supposed approximately even sequencing depth among donors. Trimming of TCR beta V- and J-genes showed a link, identified in a later analysis, to a missense DCLRE1C variant. In a later analysis, HLA-C alleles had the fewest associated TCRs, DRB1 alleles the most.

Germline CDR1 and CDR2: SSHAT and FNYEAQ (reference sequence). CDR3 length equals 15 residues. The J segment lost 9 bases and the V segment lost 3 bases, leaving 6 bases of the junction unmatched. PCR employed 60 Vbeta and 13 Jbeta primers. The table came from immunoSEQ multiplex PCR; TCRdb's copy has only in-frame clones and leaves some out. In the table there are 150,000 to 200,000 clones, about three quarters of which are singletons. Sample: PBMCs. The clonotype was recovered from a man aged 25-45 years in good health and CMV-seropositive. The chain uses TRBV7-7 and TRBJ2-1; TRBD2 matches at 12 bases. For the CDR3, the DNA is TGTGCCAGCAGCTTTGCTAGCGGGAGGGATAGTGAGCAGTTCTTC. Translating it yields CASSFASGRDSEQFF. Drawing the rest from reference TRBV7-7 and TRBJ2-1, the complete variable domain is GAGVSQSPRYKVTKRGQDVTLRCDPISSHATLYWYQQALGQGPEFLTYFNYEAQPDKSGLPSDRFSAERPEGSISTLTIQRTEQRDSAMYRCASSFASGRDSEQFFGPGTRLTVL.